This is a list of T cell receptor beta chains from one sample in a study of PD-L1 blockade in urothelial cancer. The table came from immunoSEQ multiplex PCR; TCRdb's copy has only in-frame clones and leaves some out. The repertoire holds over 100,000 clones, with approximately 88% as singletons. The sequencing used PBMCs, collected around atezolizumab (anti-PD-L1) treatment. The receptors derive from a man aged 45-65 years with urothelial cancer. Each CDR3 is given without its conserved first and last residue. A D gene is named only where the DNA matches it firmly. A clone size is listed for some rows: how often the clone was seen (once, few, many), or a class if it is expanded.

clone_size,d_call,v_call,cdr3_aa
NA,NA,TRBV6-1,ASRPRRDTEAF
NA,NA,TRBV28,ASSFSPFGQPQH
NA,NA,TRBV7-9,ASSLDTDRRGYGYT
few,NA,TRBV19,ASSHRSGHSPLH
NA,NA,TRBV18,ASSPNMPGAYNEQF
NA,NA,TRBV18,ASSLLQGGYNEQF
NA,NA,TRBV28,ASSLFYWGIDRFPLH
once,TRBD1,TRBV7-2,ASSLIRDRGEKLF
NA,TRBD2,TRBV9,ASSVELAVYNEQF
NA,NA,TRBV2,ASSELGAAREKLF
few,NA,TRBV4-1,ASSQVGLGAGYT
NA,TRBD1,TRBV2,ASSPGTGNQPQH
NA,NA,TRBV19,ASSIGTIYNEQF
NA,TRBD1,TRBV27,ASSLLDRDDNEQF
NA,NA,TRBV10-3,AIMGGQSYGYT
NA,NA,TRBV15,ATSRPGTPNTEAF
once,NA,TRBV28,ASSTFRGRAYEQY
NA,NA,TRBV5-1,ASSLVGGSTGELF
NA,NA,TRBV28,ASSPSPGKLF
NA,NA,TRBV28,ASSLTRNYNEQF
NA,TRBD2,TRBV7-8,ASSTRIASGRARGNEQF
NA,TRBD2,TRBV13,ASNNRAGGTWDTQY
once,TRBD1,TRBV10-1,ASSESRDRDEKLF
NA,NA,TRBV6-5,ASSDSFSNQPRH
few,NA,TRBV4-1,ASSQDGQRNQPQH
NA,NA,TRBV19,ASSIGSSNQPQH
NA,NA,TRBV28,AIVDATNEKLF
NA,NA,TRBV9,ASSVADWFNEQF
few,TRBD1,TRBV30,ASPTGAGTGNGYT
once,TRBD1,TRBV18,ASSPRGTGNTEAF